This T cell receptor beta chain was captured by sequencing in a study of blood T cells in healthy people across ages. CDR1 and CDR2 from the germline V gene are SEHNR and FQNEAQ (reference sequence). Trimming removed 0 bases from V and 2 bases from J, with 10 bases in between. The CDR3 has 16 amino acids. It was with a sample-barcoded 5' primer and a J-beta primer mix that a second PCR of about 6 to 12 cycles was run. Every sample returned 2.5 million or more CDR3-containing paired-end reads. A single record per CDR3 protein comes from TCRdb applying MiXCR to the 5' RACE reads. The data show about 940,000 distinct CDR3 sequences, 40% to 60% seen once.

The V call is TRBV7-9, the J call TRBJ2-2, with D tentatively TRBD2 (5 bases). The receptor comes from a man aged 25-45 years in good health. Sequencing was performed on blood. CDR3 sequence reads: CASSLATGFNTGELFF. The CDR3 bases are TGTGCCAGCAGCTTAGCGACGGGGTTCAACACCGGGGAGCTGTTTTTT.